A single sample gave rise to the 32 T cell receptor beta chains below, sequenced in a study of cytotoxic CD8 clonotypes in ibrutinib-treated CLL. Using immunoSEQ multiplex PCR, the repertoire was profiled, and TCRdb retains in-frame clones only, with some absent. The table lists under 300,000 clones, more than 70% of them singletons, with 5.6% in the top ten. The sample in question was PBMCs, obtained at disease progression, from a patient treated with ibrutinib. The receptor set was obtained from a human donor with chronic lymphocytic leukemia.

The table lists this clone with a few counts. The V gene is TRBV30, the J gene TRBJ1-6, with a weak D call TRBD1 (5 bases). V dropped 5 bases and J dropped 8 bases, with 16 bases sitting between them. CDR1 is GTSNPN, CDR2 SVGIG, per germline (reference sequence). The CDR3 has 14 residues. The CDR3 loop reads CAWLGDFSYSPLHF. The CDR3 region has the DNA TGTGCCTGGCTCGGGGACTTTAGTTATTCACCCCTCCACTTT. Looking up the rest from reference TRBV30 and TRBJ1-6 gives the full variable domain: SQTIHQWPATLVQPVGSPLSLECTVEGTSNPNLYWYRQAAGRGLQLLFYSVGIGQISSEVPQNLSASRPQDRQFILSSKKLLLSDSGFYLCAWLGDFSYSPLHFGNGTRLTVT.

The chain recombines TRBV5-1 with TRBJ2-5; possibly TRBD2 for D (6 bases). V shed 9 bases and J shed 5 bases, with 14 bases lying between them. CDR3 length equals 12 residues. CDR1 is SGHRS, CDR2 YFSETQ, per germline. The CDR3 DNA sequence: TGCGCCACGTCGCCGAGCGGGGAGACCCAGTACTTC. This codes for CATSPSGETQYF.

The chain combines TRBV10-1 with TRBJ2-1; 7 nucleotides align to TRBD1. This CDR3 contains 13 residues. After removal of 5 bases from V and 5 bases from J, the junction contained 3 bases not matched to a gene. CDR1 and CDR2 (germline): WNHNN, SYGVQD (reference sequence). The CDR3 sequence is CASSPGTDNEQFF. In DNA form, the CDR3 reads TGCGCCAGCAGTCCCGGGACAGACAATGAGCAGTTCTTC.

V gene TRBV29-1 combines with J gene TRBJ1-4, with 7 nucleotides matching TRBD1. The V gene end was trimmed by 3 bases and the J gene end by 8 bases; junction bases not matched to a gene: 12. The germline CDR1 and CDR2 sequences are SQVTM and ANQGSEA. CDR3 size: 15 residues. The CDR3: CSVEAEGARREKLFF. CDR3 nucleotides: TGCAGCGTTGAGGCGGAGGGGGCTCGAAGGGAAAAACTGTTTTTT.

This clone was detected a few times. In nucleotides, the CDR3 is TGTGCCAGCAGCCCCTACCAACTAGCGGATTTGGCGTGGTACTTC. Its protein is CASSPYQLADLAWYF. The chain combines TRBV7-2 with TRBJ2-7; 8 bases align to TRBD2. CDR3 length: 15 amino acids. The junction had 18 bases not matched to a gene; V was cut back by 5 bases and J by 12 bases. The germline gives CDR1 SGHTA, CDR2 FQGNSA.

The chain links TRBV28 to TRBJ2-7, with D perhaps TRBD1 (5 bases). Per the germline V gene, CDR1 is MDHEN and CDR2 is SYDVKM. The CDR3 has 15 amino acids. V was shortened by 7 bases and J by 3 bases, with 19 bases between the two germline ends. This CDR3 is CASTDTLRKIYEQYF. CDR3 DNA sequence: TGTGCCAGCACGGACACTTTGCGGAAGATCTACGAGCAGTACTTC.

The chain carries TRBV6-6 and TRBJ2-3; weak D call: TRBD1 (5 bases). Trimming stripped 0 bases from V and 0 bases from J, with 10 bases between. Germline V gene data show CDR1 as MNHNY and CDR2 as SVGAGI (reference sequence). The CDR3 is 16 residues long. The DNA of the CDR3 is TGTGCCAGCAGTTACTCGATGACAGTTAGCACAGATACGCAGTATTTT. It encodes CASSYSMTVSTDTQYF.

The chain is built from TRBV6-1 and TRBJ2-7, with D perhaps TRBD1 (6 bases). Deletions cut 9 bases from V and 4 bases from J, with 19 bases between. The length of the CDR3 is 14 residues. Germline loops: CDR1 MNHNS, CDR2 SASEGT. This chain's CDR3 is CASQTGQSIYEQYF. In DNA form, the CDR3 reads TGTGCCAGTCAAACCGGACAGAGCATTTACGAGCAGTACTTC.

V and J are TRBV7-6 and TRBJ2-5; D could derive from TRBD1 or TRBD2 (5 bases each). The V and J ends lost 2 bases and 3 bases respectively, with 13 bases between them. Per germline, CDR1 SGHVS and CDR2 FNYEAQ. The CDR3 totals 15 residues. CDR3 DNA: TGTGCCAGCAGCTTAATGGGGGTGCCGAAAGAGACCCAGTACTTC. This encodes CASSLMGVPKETQYF.

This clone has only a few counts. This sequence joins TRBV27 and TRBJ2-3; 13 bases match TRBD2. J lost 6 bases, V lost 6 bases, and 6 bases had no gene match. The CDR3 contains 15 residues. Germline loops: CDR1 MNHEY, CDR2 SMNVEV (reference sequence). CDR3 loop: CASSPLAGGLDTQYF. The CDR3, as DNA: TGTGCCAGCAGCCCACTAGCGGGAGGGCTTGATACGCAGTATTTT.

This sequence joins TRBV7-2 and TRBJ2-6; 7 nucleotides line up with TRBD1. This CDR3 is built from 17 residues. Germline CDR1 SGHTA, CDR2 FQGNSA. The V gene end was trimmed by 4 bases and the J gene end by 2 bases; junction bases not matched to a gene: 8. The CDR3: CASSSRTGATGANVLTF. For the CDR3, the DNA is TGTGCCAGCAGCTCGCGGACAGGTGCCACTGGGGCCAACGTCCTGACTTTC. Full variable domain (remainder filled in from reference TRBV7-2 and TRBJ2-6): GAGVSQSPSNKVTEKGKDVELRCDPISGHTALYWYRQSLGQGLEFLIYFQGNSAPDKSGLPSDRFSAERTGGSVSTLTIQRTQQEDSAVYLCASSSRTGATGANVLTFGAGSRLTVL.

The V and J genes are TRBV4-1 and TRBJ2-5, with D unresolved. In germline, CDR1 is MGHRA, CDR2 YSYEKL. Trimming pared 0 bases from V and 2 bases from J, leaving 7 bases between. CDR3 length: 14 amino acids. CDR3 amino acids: CASSQEWIQETQYF. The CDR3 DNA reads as TGCGCCAGCAGCCAAGAGTGGATTCAAGAGACCCAGTACTTC.

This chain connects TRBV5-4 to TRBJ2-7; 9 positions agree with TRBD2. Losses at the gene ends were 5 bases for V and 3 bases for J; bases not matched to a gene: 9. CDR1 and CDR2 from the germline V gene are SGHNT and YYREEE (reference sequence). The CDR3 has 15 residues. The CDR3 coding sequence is TGTGCCAGCAGTAAACCCGGGACTAGCTTCTACGAGCAGTACTTC. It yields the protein CASSKPGTSFYEQYF.

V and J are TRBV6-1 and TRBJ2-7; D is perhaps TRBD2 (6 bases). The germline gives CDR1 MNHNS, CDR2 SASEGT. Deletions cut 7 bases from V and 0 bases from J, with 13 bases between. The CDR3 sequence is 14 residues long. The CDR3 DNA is TGTGCCAGCAACGGGACTCCATCCTCCTACGAGCAGTACTTC. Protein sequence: CASNGTPSSYEQYF.

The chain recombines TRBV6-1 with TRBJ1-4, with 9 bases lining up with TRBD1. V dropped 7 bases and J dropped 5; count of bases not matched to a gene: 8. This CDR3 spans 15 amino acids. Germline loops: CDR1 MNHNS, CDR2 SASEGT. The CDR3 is CASKTAGTGNEKLFF. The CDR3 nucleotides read TGTGCCAGCAAAACAGCCGGGACAGGGAATGAAAAACTGTTTTTT.

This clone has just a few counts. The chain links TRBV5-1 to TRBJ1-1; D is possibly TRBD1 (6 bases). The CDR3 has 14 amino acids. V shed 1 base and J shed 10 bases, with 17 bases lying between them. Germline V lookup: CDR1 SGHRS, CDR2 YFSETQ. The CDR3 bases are TGCGCCAGCAGCTTGAGTCAGGGGCCGGGGCTAGCTTTCTTT. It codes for CASSLSQGPGLAFF.

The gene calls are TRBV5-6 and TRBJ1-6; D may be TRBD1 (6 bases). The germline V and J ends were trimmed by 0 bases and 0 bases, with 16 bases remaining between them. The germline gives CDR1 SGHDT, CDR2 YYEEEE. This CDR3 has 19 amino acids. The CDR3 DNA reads TGTGCCAGCAGCTTGGCCGGCCCAGGGGAGAGCTCCTATAATTCACCCCTCCACTTT. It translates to CASSLAGPGESSYNSPLHF.

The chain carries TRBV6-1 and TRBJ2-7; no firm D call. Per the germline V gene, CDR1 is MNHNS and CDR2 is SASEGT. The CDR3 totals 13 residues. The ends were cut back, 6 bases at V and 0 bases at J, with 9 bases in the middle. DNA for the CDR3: TGTGCCAGCAGAGGACGGGCCTCCTACGAGCAGTACTTC. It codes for CASRGRASYEQYF.

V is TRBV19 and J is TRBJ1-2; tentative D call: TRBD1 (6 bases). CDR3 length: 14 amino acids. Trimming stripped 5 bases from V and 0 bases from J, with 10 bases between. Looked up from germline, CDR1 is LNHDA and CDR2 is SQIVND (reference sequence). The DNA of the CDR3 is TGTGCCAGTAGTCTCAGGGGAACTAACTATGGCTACACCTTC. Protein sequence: CASSLRGTNYGYTF.

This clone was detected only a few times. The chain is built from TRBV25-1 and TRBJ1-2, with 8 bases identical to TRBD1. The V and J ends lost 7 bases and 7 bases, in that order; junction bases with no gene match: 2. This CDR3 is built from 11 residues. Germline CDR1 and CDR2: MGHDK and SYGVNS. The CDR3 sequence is CASKTGGGYTF. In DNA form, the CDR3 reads TGTGCCAGCAAAACAGGGGGTGGCTACACCTTC.

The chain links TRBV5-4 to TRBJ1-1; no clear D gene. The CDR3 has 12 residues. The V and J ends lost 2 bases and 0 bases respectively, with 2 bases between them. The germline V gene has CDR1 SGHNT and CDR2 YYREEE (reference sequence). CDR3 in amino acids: CASSFLNTEAFF. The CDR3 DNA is TGTGCCAGCAGCTTTCTGAACACTGAAGCTTTCTTT. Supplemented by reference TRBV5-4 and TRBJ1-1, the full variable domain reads ETGVTQSPTHLIKTRGQQVTLRCSSQSGHNTVSWYQQALGQGPQFIFQYYREEENGRGNFPPRFSGLQFPNYSSELNVNALELDDSALYLCASSFLNTEAFFGQGTRLTVV.

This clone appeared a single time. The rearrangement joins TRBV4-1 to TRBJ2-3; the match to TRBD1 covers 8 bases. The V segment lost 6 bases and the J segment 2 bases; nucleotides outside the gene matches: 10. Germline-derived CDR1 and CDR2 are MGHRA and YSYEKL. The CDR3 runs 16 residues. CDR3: CASRPQGAPITDTQYF. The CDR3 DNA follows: TGCGCCAGCAGGCCTCAGGGGGCCCCTATCACAGATACGCAGTATTTT.

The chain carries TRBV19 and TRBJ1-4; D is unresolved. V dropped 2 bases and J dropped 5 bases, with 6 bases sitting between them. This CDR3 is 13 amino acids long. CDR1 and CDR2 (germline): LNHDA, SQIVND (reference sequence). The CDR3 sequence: CASSINANEKLFF. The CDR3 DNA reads TGTGCCAGTAGTATAAACGCAAATGAAAAACTGTTTTTT.

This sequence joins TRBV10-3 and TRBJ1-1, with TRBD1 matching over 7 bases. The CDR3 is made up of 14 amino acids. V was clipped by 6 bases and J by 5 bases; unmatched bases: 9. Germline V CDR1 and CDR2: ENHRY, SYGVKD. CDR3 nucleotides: TGTGCCATCAGCTTACAGGGGCTGGATACTGAAGCTTTCTTT. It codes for CAISLQGLDTEAFF.

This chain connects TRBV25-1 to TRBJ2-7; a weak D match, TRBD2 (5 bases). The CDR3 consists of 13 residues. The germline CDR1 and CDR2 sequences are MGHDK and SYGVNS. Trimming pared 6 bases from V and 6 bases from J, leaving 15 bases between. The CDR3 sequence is CASRDSGWGEQYF. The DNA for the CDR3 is TGTGCCAGCAGGGACTCCGGTTGGGGCGAGCAGTACTTC.

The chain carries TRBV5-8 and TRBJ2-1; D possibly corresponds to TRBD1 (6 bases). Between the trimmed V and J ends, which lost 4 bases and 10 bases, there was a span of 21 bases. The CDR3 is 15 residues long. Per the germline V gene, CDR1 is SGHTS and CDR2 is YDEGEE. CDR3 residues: CASSHRQAGNLEQFF. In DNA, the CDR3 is TGTGCCAGCAGCCACCGACAGGCTGGAAATCTCGAGCAGTTCTTC.

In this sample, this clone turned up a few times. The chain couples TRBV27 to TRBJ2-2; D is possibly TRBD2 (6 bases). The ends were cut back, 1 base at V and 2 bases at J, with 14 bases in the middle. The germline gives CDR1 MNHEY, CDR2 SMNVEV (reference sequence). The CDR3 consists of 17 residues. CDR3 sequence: CASSLFAAGTNTGELFF. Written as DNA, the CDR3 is TGTGCCAGCAGTTTATTTGCGGCGGGAACAAACACCGGGGAGCTGTTTTTT.

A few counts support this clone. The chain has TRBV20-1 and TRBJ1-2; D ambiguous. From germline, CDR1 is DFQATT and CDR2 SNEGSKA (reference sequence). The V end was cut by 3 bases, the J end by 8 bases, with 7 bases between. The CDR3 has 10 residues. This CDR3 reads CSASWEGYTF. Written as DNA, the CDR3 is TGCAGTGCTAGTTGGGAGGGCTACACCTTC.

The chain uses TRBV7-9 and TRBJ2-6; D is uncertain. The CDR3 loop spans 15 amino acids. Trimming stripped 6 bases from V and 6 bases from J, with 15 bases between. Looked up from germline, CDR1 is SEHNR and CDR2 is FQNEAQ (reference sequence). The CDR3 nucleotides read TGTGCCAGCAGTTTTGCCAGGCCCGAGGCCAACGTCCTGACTTTC. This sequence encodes CASSFARPEANVLTF.

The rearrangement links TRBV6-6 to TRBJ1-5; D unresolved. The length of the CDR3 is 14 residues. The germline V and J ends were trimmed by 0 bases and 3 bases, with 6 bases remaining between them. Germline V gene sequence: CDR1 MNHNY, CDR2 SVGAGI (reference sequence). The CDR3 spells CASSYSLVNQPQHF. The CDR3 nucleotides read TGTGCCAGCAGTTACTCATTGGTCAATCAGCCCCAGCATTTT.

The CDR3 sequence: CASSLNPDRLAGAYEQYF. For the CDR3, the DNA is TGTGCCAGCAGTTTAAACCCCGATCGACTAGCGGGAGCGTACGAGCAGTACTTC. The chain employs TRBV27 and TRBJ2-7; the match to TRBD2 covers 12 bases. This CDR3 region has 18 residues. V was clipped by 2 bases and J by 4 bases; unmatched bases: 12. Looked up from germline, CDR1 is MNHEY and CDR2 is SMNVEV (reference sequence).

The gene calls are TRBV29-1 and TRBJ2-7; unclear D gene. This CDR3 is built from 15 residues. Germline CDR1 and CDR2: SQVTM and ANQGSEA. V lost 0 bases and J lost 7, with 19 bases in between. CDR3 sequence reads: CSVEDRQSRYEEQYF. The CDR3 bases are TGCAGCGTTGAAGATCGTCAGTCGAGATACGAGGAGCAGTACTTC.